This entry lists 10 T cell receptor beta chains sequenced from one sample in a study of T-cell memory formation after mild COVID-19 (dated by TCRdb to the early 2020s). Library prep was done by 5' RACE. Sequencing was performed on an Illumina NovaSeq 6000. The public sequencing data were trimmed at Q25 with fastp and processed into clonotypes with MiXCR by TCRdb, which kept only in-frame beta chains. Each entry merges the rows of one CDR3 protein and shows their most common DNA and genes. The sample table contains fewer than 650,000 distinct CDR3 sequences; only one count was recorded for 20% to 25% of them. The ten largest clones take up about 8.2% of the sample. The sample comprised PBMCs or a T cell subset sorted from them (not recorded which). These receptors were obtained from an adult woman who had mild COVID-19 (a few samples of this study predate the infection). The sample titles of this study are shuffled in the database, so cell type and time point are left out; the donor was told from shared clones.

This sequence joins TRBV5-1 and TRBJ1-4, with 8 bases fitting TRBD1. With V trimmed by 4 bases and J by 7 bases, 9 bases remained unmatched. The CDR3 has 15 amino acids. CDR1 SGHRS and CDR2 YFSETQ come from the germline V gene. The CDR3 sequence is CASSREGQGAEKLFF. DNA for the CDR3: TGCGCCAGCAGCCGGGAGGGGCAGGGGGCTGAAAAACTGTTTTTT.

The chain joins TRBV2 to TRBJ2-1; the match to TRBD2 covers 15 bases. The CDR3 sequence is 19 residues long. CDR1 is SNHLY, CDR2 FYNNEI, per germline. After removal of 4 bases from V and 0 bases from J, the junction contained 7 bases not matched to a gene. In DNA form, the CDR3 reads TGTGCCAGCAGTGCTGGACTAGCGGGAGGGAAGAGCTCCTACAATGAGCAGTTCTTC. It codes for CASSAGLAGGKSSYNEQFF.

The gene calls are TRBV29-1 and TRBJ2-3; 7 nucleotides match TRBD1. Germline CDR1 SQVTM, CDR2 ANQGSEA. The J segment lost 2 bases and the V segment lost 8 bases, leaving 4 bases of the junction unmatched. This CDR3 is built from 12 residues. This chain's CDR3 is CSPGTATDTQYF. In nucleotides, the CDR3 is TGCAGCCCAGGGACAGCCACAGATACGCAGTATTTT.

The chain's CDR3 is CASSVGSMNTEAFF. The DNA of the CDR3 is TGTGCCAGCAGCGTAGGAAGTATGAACACTGAAGCTTTCTTT. The chain is built from TRBV9 and TRBJ1-1; D is unclear. The CDR3 is made up of 14 amino acids. Germline CDR1 SGDLS, CDR2 YYNGEE. V was shortened by 0 bases and J by 0 bases, with 6 bases between the two germline ends.

The genes are TRBV7-2 and TRBJ2-1; D perhaps matches TRBD1 (5 bases). Germline CDR1 is SGHTA and CDR2 is FQGNSA. CDR3 length equals 15 residues. Trimming took 1 base from V and 4 from J, leaving 11 bases between them. The CDR3 reads CASSLDLGPYNEQFF. The CDR3 coding sequence is TGTGCCAGCAGCTTAGATCTGGGGCCTTACAATGAGCAGTTCTTC.

This clonotype was seen a handful of times. The gene calls are TRBV24-1 and TRBJ2-7, with a tentative D call TRBD2 (6 bases). Trimming pared 5 bases from V and 6 bases from J, leaving 13 bases between. Germline CDR1 reads KGHDR; CDR2 reads SFDVKD. The CDR3 length is 13 residues. DNA of the CDR3: TGTGCCACCAGTGCGCCGGGACTGGTCGAGCAGTACTTC. Its protein is CATSAPGLVEQYF.

This clonotype was observed a few times. The V gene is TRBV9, the J gene TRBJ2-7, with 7 positions matching TRBD1. This CDR3 is built from 15 residues. Trimming cost V 0 bases and J 2 bases; bases outside gene matches: 5. Germline V CDR1 and CDR2: SGDLS, YYNGEE. The CDR3 nucleotides read TGTGCCAGCAGCGTAGGGGACAGCCTTCCCTACGAGCAGTACTTC. It encodes CASSVGDSLPYEQYF.

This clonotype was observed a handful of times. The gene calls are TRBV12-3 or TRBV12-4 and TRBJ2-3, with unresolved D. This CDR3 region has 12 residues. Trimming removed 1 base from V and 8 bases from J, with 7 bases in between. The CDR3 coding sequence is TGTGCCAGCAGTTTAGTATTTGGTACGCAGTATTTT. Encoded protein: CASSLVFGTQYF.

The table lists this clonotype with many counts. The V call is TRBV12-3 or TRBV12-4, the J call TRBJ2-7; D unresolved. With 0 bases removed from V and 0 bases from J, the gap between germline ends came to 9 bases. The CDR3 sequence is 15 residues long. CDR3 amino acids: CASSLAGGSSYEQYF. The DNA of the CDR3 is TGTGCCAGCAGTTTAGCAGGTGGTAGCTCCTACGAGCAGTACTTC.

This clonotype turned up a few times. The genes are TRBV28 and TRBJ1-5; TRBD1 matches 7 bases. With 2 bases clipped from V and 5 bases from J, the junction kept 3 bases outside the gene matches. The germline V gene has CDR1 MDHEN and CDR2 SYDVKM. This CDR3 comprises 14 residues. Here the CDR3 reads CASSLQGDHQPQHF. For the CDR3, the DNA is TGTGCCAGCAGTTTACAGGGGGATCATCAGCCCCAGCATTTT.